Below, 10 T cell receptor beta chains from the same sample are listed, as sequenced in a study of cytomegalovirus exposure and HLA in healthy donors. PCR amplification relied on 60 Vbeta primers (plus 13 Jbeta primers). Using immunoSEQ multiplex PCR, the repertoire was profiled, and TCRdb retains in-frame clones only, with some absent. The sample has roughly 100,000 clones; around 9.6% are singletons. What was sequenced was PBMCs. These receptors originate from a middle-aged man in good health and CMV-seropositive.

This clone was counted only a few times. The rearrangement links TRBV20-1 to TRBJ1-2, with D hard to call. Germline assignment: CDR1 DFQATT and CDR2 SNEGSKA (reference sequence). Trimming stripped 6 bases from V and 8 bases from J, with 13 bases between. The CDR3 spans 11 residues. The CDR3 DNA sequence: TGCAGTGCCCCAGAGCGGCGCGGCTACACCTTC. This sequence encodes CSAPERRGYTF.

This clone was seen a few times. The CDR3 spells CASGGGGSSYEQYF. The CDR3, as DNA: TGTGCCAGCGGCGGGGGCGGGAGCTCCTACGAGCAGTACTTC. The rearrangement uses TRBV7-9 and TRBJ2-7; D perhaps matches TRBD2 (7 bases). CDR1 is SEHNR and CDR2 is FQNEAQ in the germline V gene (reference sequence). The V end lost 8 bases, the J end lost 0 bases, and 14 bases lay between the germline ends. This CDR3 region has 14 residues. Filled out from reference TRBV7-9 and TRBJ2-7, the complete variable domain reads DTGVSQNPRHKITKRGQNVTFRCDPISEHNRLYWYRQTLGQGPEFLTYFQNEAQLEKSRLLSDRFSAERPKGSFSTLEIQRTEQGDSAMYLCASGGGGSSYEQYFGPGTRLTVT.

V gene TRBV7-3 combines with J gene TRBJ2-3; 7 bases fit TRBD2. Trimming at V came to 1 base and at J to 3 bases, leaving 4 bases not matched to a gene. CDR3 length equals 15 residues. CDR1 SGHTA and CDR2 FQGTGA come from the germline V gene. CDR3 region: CASSLKAGVTDTQYF. As DNA, the CDR3 is TGTGCCAGCAGCTTAAAGGCGGGAGTGACAGATACGCAGTATTTT.

This clone was picked up a small number of times. V and J are TRBV28 and TRBJ1-4; TRBD1 aligns across 8 bases. Germline lookup yields CDR1 MDHEN and CDR2 SYDVKM. The CDR3 is made up of 14 amino acids. With V trimmed by 5 bases and J by 8 bases, 7 bases remained unmatched. This CDR3 is CASSPSTGVEKLFF. In DNA, the CDR3 is TGTGCCAGCAGTCCCTCGACAGGGGTGGAAAAACTGTTTTTT. The full variable domain, completed using reference TRBV28 and TRBJ1-4, is DVKVTQSSRYLVKRTGEKVFLECVQDMDHENMFWYRQDPGLGLRLIYFSYDVKMKEKGDIPEGYSVSREKKERFSLILESASTNQTSMYLCASSPSTGVEKLFFGSGTQLSVL.

This clone was seen a handful of times. V and J are TRBV28 and TRBJ2-7; 7 nucleotides align to TRBD1. CDR1 MDHEN and CDR2 SYDVKM come from the germline V gene. The length of the CDR3 is 14 residues. V gave up 3 bases and J gave up 6 bases; unmatched junction bases: 8. The CDR3 nucleotides are TGTGCCAGCAGTTTTATCAGGGGGAAGAGCGAGCAGTACTTC. This codes for CASSFIRGKSEQYF.

The rearrangement joins TRBV15 to TRBJ2-4; the match to TRBD2 covers 7 bases. Germline lookup yields CDR1 LNHNV and CDR2 YYDKDF (reference sequence). This CDR3 is built from 13 residues. Trimming cost V 1 base and J 7 bases; bases outside gene matches: 1. In DNA form, the CDR3 reads TGTGCCACCAGCAGAGCGGGGGGTAACATTCAGTACTTC. As protein: CATSRAGGNIQYF.

This clone occurred a few times. The chain recombines TRBV27 with TRBJ2-7; possible D gene TRBD2, 5 bases. V was cut by 6 bases and J by 2 bases, with 17 bases left in between. Germline V gives CDR1 MNHEY, CDR2 SMNVEV (reference sequence). CDR3 length: 15 residues. The CDR3 protein is CASRSPGRGTYEQYF. The CDR3 DNA reads TGTGCCAGCAGGTCCCCGGGCCGAGGGACCTACGAGCAGTACTTC.

This clone was seen a few times. This chain joins TRBV20-1 and TRBJ2-2; no firm D call. This CDR3 is 11 amino acids long. Germline CDR1 and CDR2: DFQATT and SNEGSKA (reference sequence). V was cut by 6 bases and J by 8 bases, with 10 bases left in between. CDR3 nucleotide sequence: TGCAGTGCAACCACGAGGGGGGAGCTGTTTTTT. As protein: CSATTRGELFF.

This clone was detected a few times. The rearrangement links TRBV19 to TRBJ1-1; tentatively, D is TRBD1 (6 bases). The CDR3 runs to 13 residues. V was shortened by 5 bases and J by 5 bases, with 12 bases between the two germline ends. Germline CDR1 LNHDA, CDR2 SQIVND (reference sequence). CDR3 nucleotide sequence: TGTGCCAGTAGTCTATGGGGGCGGACTGAAGCTTTCTTT. Its protein is CASSLWGRTEAFF.

This clone was observed a few times. The CDR3 nucleotides read TGTGCCAGCAGCCCCCCCAGGGGGAGAGAAGGGAACCTCGACGAGCAGTACTTC. Translation gives CASSPPRGREGNLDEQYF. This chain uses TRBV14 with TRBJ2-7; 7 bases line up with TRBD1. Trimming took 4 bases from V and 5 from J; bases not matched to a gene: 20. This CDR3 has 18 residues. Germline values: CDR1 SGHDN, CDR2 FVKESK.